This T cell receptor (beta chain) was recorded in a study of blood T cell repertoires in COVID-19. Looking at the study overall: Some COVID-19 samples were acute and others convalescent; all came from the United States, Italy and Spain. PBMCs, B-cell-depleted T cells, or T cells provided the cDNA or gDNA that made up the material.

The authors' processing: For nucleated cells, counts were estimated from reference gene primer amplification. Only in-frame clones appear in the TCRdb table, and some are missing; sequencing was by immunoSEQ multiplex PCR. That table furnishes V, J and clone size, whereas the DNA furnished D and trimming. The sample has 25,000 to 30,000 clones, about 84% seen once. The clonotype was recovered from a man aged 50 to 59 with active or convalescent COVID-19. Sequences were obtained from peripheral blood.

The CDR3 coding sequence is TGTGCCAGCAGCCTCGAAGACAGCGGGGGTATATATTTT. This encodes CASSLEDSGGIYF. This rearrangement joins TRBV9 to TRBJ1-3; a possible D gene is TRBD1 (5 bases). This CDR3 has 13 residues. The V gene's germline CDR1 is SGDLS and CDR2 YYNGEE. V shed 4 bases and J shed 13 bases, with 18 bases lying between them.